This is a list of T cell receptor beta chains from one sample in a study of blood T cell repertoires in COVID-19. Produced via immunoSEQ multiplex PCR; TCRdb's table is partial and in-frame only. Of about 220,000 clones in the sample, more than 65% are singletons; the top ten hold 2% to 2.5%. The material sequenced was peripheral blood. The receptor source for this set is a middle-aged man who had recovered from COVID-19. The CDR3 runs from the conserved cysteine through the conserved F or W. D genes are given only for firm matches. Part of the rows lack a size; the others show once, few, many or a class for expanded clones.

cdr3_nt cdr3_aa j_call d_call clone_size v_call
TGTGCCAGCTCACCAGGGACAGGGAGCTCTGGAAACACCATATATTTT CASSPGTGSSGNTIYF TRBJ1-3 TRBD1 - TRBV18
TGTGCCAGCGGGGGACTAGCGGGGGGTCCCACAGATACGCAGTATTTT CASGGLAGGPTDTQYF TRBJ2-3 - - TRBV21-1
TGTGCCAGCAGTTACTCGAAGAGGTTGTGGACAGATACGCAGTATTTT CASSYSKRLWTDTQYF TRBJ2-3 - - TRBV6-5
TGTGCCAGCAGCTTAGTCGGAGACAATGAGCAGTTCTTC CASSLVGDNEQFF TRBJ2-1 - once TRBV7-9
TGTGCCAGCAGTTACGTGAGGGAGCAGTTCTTC CASSYVREQFF TRBJ2-1 - once TRBV6-2/TRBV6-3
TGCGCCAGCAACGCCGGGACTAGCTACAATGAGCAGTTCTTC CASNAGTSYNEQFF TRBJ2-1 TRBD2 - TRBV10-1
TGTGCCAGCAGCGAAAGGGACAGGGAACACGAGCAGTACTTC CASSERDREHEQYF TRBJ2-7 TRBD1 - TRBV2
TGTGCCAGCAGCCAATGGGACAGAACCTACGAGCAGTACTTC CASSQWDRTYEQYF TRBJ2-7 TRBD1 - TRBV14
TGTGCCAGCAGCTTGATTGCGGGGGAGGACTATGGCTACACCTTC CASSLIAGEDYGYTF TRBJ1-2 - - TRBV7-9
TGTGCCAGTAGTGAAGGTTTCAGGGAAAAACTGTTTTTT CASSEGFREKLFF TRBJ1-4 - - TRBV19
TGTGCCAGTAGGGAGGTGATGAACACTGAAGCTTTCTTT CASREVMNTEAFF TRBJ1-1 - few TRBV19
TGTGCCAGCAGCGCCCCCGGGACAGGGGGCACGGAGCAGTACTTC CASSAPGTGGTEQYF TRBJ2-7 TRBD1 once TRBV7-6
TGTGCCAGCAGTGACATCGGGGTAGCGGGGAATAAACGCCGTACGCAGTATTTT CASSDIGVAGNKRRTQYF TRBJ2-3 TRBD2 - TRBV25-1
TGCGCCAGCAGCAGGATGCCAGGGGACATTCAGTACTTC CASSRMPGDIQYF TRBJ2-4 - - TRBV5-1
TGCGCCAGCAGCAAGACTAGCGGGAGCGTCGCCTACAATGAGCAGTTCTTC CASSKTSGSVAYNEQFF TRBJ2-1 TRBD2 - TRBV5-1
TGTGCCAGCAGTGGAGGACAGGGGGGCACCGGGGAGCTGTTTTTT CASSGGQGGTGELFF TRBJ2-2 TRBD1 - TRBV2
TGTGCCAGCGACAGGGGGTACGGAAACACCATATATTTT CASDRGYGNTIYF TRBJ1-3 TRBD1 - TRBV9
TGTGCCAGCAGCTTACGGGGGGGCCCCCTCGGGGAGACCCAGTACTTC CASSLRGGPLGETQYF TRBJ2-5 TRBD2 - TRBV5-4
TGTGCCAGCAGTTACACAAAACAGGGGGCATGGCGTTCCTTC CASSYTKQGAWRSF TRBJ1-2 TRBD1 - TRBV6-5
TGTGCCTGGAGTGCCGAAGGGGGCTATAATTCACCCCTCCACTTT CAWSAEGGYNSPLHF TRBJ1-6 - - TRBV30
TGTGCCAGCAGCCCACTCACGGGACAGTTCTACGAGCAGTACTTC CASSPLTGQFYEQYF TRBJ2-7 TRBD1 - TRBV11-2
TGTGCCAGCAGCCTACAGGGGTATAGCAATCAGCCCCAGCATTTT CASSLQGYSNQPQHF TRBJ1-5 TRBD1 - TRBV7-2
TGTGCCAGTAGTATTTCACAGGGGGGGTACGAGCAGTACTTC CASSISQGGYEQYF TRBJ2-7 - - TRBV19
TGTGCCAGCAGCTTAGGAATCCAAGGACAGGGAGCGTATGAGCAGTTCTTC CASSLGIQGQGAYEQFF TRBJ2-1 TRBD1 - TRBV7-6
TGTGCCAGCAGCCATTTGGGACAGGGGACGGAGACCCAGTACTTC CASSHLGQGTETQYF TRBJ2-5 TRBD1 - TRBV14
TGTGCCACCAGCAGAGATTTGATCGGAGCGGGCGGCACTGAAGCTTTCTTT CATSRDLIGAGGTEAFF TRBJ1-1 - - TRBV15
TGTGCCAGCAGCTGGGACACAACGATAAATGGCTACACCTTC CASSWDTTINGYTF TRBJ1-2 - once TRBV5-5
TGTGCCAGCAGTTACGCAGGGGACACTGAAGCTTTCTTT CASSYAGDTEAFF TRBJ1-1 - once TRBV6-2/TRBV6-3